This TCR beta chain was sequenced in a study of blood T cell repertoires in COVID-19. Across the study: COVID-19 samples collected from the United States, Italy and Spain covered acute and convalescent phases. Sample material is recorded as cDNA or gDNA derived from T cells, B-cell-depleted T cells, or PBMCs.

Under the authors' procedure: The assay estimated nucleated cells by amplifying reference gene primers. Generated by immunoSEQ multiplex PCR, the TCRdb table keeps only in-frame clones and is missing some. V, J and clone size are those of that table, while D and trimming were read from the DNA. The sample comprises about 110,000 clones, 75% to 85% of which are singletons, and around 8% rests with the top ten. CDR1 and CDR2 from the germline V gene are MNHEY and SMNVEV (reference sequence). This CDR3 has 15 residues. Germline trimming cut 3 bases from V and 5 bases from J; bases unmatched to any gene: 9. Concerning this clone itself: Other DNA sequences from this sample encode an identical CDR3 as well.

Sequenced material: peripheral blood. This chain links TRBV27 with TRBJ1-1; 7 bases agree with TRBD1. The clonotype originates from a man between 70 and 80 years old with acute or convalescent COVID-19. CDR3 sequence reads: CASSLLRAGGTEAFF. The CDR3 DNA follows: TGTGCCAGCAGTTTGCTCCGGGCAGGGGGAACTGAAGCTTTCTTT.